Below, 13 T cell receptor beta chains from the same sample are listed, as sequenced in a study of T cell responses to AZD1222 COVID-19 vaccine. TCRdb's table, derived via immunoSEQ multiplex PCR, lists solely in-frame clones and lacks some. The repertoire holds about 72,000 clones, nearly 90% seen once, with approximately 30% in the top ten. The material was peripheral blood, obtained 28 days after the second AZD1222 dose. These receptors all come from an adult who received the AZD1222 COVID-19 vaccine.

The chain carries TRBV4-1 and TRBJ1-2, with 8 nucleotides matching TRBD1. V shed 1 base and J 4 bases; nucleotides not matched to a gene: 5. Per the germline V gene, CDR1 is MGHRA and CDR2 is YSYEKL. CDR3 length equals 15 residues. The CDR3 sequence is CASSQAGTGRYGYTF. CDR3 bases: TGCGCCAGCAGCCAAGCCGGGACAGGACGCTATGGCTACACCTTC.

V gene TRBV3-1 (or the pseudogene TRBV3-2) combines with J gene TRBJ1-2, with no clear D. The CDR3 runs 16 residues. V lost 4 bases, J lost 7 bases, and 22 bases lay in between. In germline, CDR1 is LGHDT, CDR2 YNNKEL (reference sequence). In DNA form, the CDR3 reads TGTGCCAGCAGCCCGCAAGGAACGGAGGGCTTATCTGGCTACACCTTC. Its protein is CASSPQGTEGLSGYTF.

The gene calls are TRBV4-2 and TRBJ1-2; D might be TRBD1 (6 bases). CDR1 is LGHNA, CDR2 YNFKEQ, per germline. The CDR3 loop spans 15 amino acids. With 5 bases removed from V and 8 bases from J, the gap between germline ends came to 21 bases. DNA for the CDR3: TGTGCCAGCAGCACCTACGGGCCGGGGGCGGAGGGCTACACCTTC. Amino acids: CASSTYGPGAEGYTF.

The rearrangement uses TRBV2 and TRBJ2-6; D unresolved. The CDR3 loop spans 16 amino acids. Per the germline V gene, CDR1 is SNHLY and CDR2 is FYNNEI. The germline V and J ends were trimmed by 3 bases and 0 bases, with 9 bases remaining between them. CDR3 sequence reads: CASSEILGSGANVLTF. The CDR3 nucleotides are TGTGCCAGCAGTGAGATACTGGGCTCTGGGGCCAACGTCCTGACTTTC.

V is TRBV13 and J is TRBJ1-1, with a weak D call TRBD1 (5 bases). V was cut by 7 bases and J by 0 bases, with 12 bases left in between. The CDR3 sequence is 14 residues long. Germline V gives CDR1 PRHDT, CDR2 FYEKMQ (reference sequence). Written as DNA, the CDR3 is TGTGCCAGCAAGGGACGCAATATGAACACTGAAGCTTTCTTT. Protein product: CASKGRNMNTEAFF.

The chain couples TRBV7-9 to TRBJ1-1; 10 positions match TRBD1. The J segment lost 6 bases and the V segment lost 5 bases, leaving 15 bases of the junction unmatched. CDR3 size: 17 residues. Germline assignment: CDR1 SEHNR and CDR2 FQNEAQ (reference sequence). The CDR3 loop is CASSIGQGVRAGSEAFF. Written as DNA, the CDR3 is TGTGCCAGCAGCATAGGACAGGGGGTACGAGCCGGCTCTGAAGCTTTCTTT.

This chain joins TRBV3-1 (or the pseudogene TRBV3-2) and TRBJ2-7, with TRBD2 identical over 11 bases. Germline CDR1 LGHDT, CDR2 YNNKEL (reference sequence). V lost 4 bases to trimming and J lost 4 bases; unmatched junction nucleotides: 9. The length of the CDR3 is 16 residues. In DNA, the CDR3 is TGTGCCAGCAGCCCCCTGCGGGCTAGCGGGAGGTACGAGCAGTACTTC. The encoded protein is CASSPLRASGRYEQYF.

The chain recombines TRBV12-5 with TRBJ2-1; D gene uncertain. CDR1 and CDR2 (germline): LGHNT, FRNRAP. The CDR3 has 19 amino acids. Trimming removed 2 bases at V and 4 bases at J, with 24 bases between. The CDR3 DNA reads TGTGCTAGTGGTTTGTACCGTACCAGTCCCCGAGGATATTACAATGAGCAGTTCTTC. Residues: CASGLYRTSPRGYYNEQFF.

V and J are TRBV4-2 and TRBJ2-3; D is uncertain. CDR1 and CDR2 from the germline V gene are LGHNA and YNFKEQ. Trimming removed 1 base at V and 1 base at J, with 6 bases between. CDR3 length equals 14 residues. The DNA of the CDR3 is TGTGCCAGCAGCCAAGCTGACGGCACAGATACGCAGTATTTT. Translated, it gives CASSQADGTDTQYF.

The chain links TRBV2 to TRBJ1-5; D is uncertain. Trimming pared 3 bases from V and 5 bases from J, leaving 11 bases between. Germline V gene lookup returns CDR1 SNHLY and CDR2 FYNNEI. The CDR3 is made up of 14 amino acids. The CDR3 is CASSDIFGDQPQHF. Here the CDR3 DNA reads TGTGCCAGCAGTGACATATTCGGGGATCAGCCCCAGCATTTT.

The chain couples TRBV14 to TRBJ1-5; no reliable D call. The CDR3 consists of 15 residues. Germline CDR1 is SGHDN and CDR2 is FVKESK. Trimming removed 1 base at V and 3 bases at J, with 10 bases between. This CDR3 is CASSQVWYVNQPQHF. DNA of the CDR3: TGTGCCAGCAGCCAAGTGTGGTATGTCAATCAGCCCCAGCATTTT.

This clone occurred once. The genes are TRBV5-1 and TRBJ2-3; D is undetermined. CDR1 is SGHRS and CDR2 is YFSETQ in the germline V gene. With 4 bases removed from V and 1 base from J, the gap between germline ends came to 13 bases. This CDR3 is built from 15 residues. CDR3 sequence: CASSPLEDGTDTQYF. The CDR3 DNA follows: TGCGCCAGCAGCCCCCTAGAGGATGGCACAGATACGCAGTATTTT.

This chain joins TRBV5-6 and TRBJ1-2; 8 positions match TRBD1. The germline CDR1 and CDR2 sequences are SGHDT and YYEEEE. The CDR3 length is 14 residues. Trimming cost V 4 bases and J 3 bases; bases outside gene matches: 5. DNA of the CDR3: TGTGCCAGCAGCGCGGACAGGGCCGACTATGGCTACACCTTC. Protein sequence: CASSADRADYGYTF.